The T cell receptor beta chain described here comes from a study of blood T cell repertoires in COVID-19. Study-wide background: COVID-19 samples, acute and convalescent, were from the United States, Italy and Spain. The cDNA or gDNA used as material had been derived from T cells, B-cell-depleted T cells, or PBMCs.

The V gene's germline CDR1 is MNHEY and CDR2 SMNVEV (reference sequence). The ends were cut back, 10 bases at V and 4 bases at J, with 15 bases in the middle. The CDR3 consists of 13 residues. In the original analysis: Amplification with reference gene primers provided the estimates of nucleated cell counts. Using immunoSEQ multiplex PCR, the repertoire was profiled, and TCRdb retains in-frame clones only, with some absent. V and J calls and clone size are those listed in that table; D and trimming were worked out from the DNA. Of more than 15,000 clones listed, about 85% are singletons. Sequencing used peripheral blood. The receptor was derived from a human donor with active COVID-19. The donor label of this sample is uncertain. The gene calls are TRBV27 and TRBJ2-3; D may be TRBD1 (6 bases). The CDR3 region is CATRGYAADTQYF. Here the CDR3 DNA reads TGTGCCACCAGGGGCTACGCTGCAGATACGCAGTATTTT.